This T cell receptor beta chain was sequenced during a study of CD8+ T cells in alopecia areata. Study findings and constraints: Possibly as an HLA-related effect, TCR sharing across patients appeared less clear than in mice. Scalp samples also contribute reads from the resident alphabeta T cells found in normal skin.

For about 5 patients, CD4+ cells were sorted into CD25+CD127- cells. Those with alopecia areata gave lesional scalp punch biopsies and peripheral blood. Once RNA had been extracted, it was reverse transcribed into cDNA to act as the sequencing template. Generated by immunoSEQ multiplex PCR, the TCRdb table keeps only in-frame clones and is missing some. The sample lists about 19,000 clones, roughly two thirds seen once, with 4.5% to 5.5% in the top ten. As for this clone: Its antigen is undetermined.

The material sequenced was CD4+ Tregs sorted from blood. The sequence was collected from a human donor with alopecia areata.

In nucleotides, the CDR3 is TGTGCCAGCAGCCGATCAGGGGAGACCCAGTACTTC. Translated, it gives CASSRSGETQYF. The chain is built from TRBV7-2 and TRBJ2-5, with D possibly being TRBD1 (5 bases). Germline V gene data show CDR1 as SGHTA and CDR2 as FQGNSA. V lost 5 bases, J lost 5 bases, and 9 bases lay in between. This CDR3 spans 12 amino acids.